This T cell receptor beta chain emerged from a study of blood T cell repertoires in COVID-19. As for the study in general: Acute and convalescent COVID-19 specimens originated in the United States, Italy and Spain. The cDNA or gDNA used as material had been derived from T cells, B-cell-depleted T cells, or PBMCs.

In the original processing: Researchers report that nucleated cell counts were estimated from reference gene primer amplification. Sequencing was performed with immunoSEQ multiplex PCR; in TCRdb, only in-frame clones are kept and a portion is missing. V, J and clone size were drawn from that table, and D and trimming were deduced from the DNA. The sample shows about 340,000 clones, 83% of them seen only once. Material: peripheral blood. The clonotype was recovered from a man between 25 and 39 years old with active or convalescent COVID-19.

In DNA, the CDR3 is TGTGCCAGCAGCTTACTCTTGGTTACTAGGGCCCGCCCCTACGAGCAGTACTTC. Translated, it gives CASSLLLVTRARPYEQYF. The chain uses TRBV7-3 and TRBJ2-7; perhaps TRBD2 as D (5 bases). V gave up 2 bases and J gave up 2 bases, with 22 bases separating them. CDR3 length: 18 amino acids. Germline-derived CDR1 and CDR2 are SGHTA and FQGTGA.